Shown below are 29 T cell receptor beta chains from a single sample sequenced in a study of glioma-infiltrating T cells after dendritic cell vaccination. Some clones are missing from TCRdb's copy, which holds only in-frame ones; the method was immunoSEQ multiplex PCR. The repertoire consists of roughly 100,000 clones, with nearly 90% occurring once and the leading ten covering approximately 2.7%. Time point in this sample: after dendritic cell vaccination, including at tumor progression/relapse. Sequencing used blood, obtained after dendritic cell vaccination. The receptors stem from a human donor with glioblastoma.

The V and J genes are TRBV5-4 and TRBJ1-2; 8 bases fit TRBD1. The CDR3 totals 13 residues. V shed 5 bases, J shed 7 bases, and the junction held 7 bases outside the gene matches. Looked up from germline, CDR1 is SGHNT and CDR2 is YYREEE (reference sequence). The CDR3 DNA follows: TGTGCCAGCAGTTCCCAGGGGGCGCCTGGCTACACCTTC. Translated, it gives CASSSQGAPGYTF.

This chain connects TRBV18 to TRBJ2-7; the D gene is possibly TRBD2 (6 bases). The CDR3 spans 15 residues. Trimming stripped 0 bases from V and 6 bases from J, with 15 bases between. CDR1 is KGHSH and CDR2 is LQKENI in the germline V gene. DNA for the CDR3: TGTGCCAGCTCACCACCATCGGGGGAAGGGGCCGAGCAGTACTTC. Translation: CASSPPSGEGAEQYF.

V and J are TRBV30 and TRBJ1-1; 7 bases align to TRBD1. This CDR3 is 13 amino acids long. Per the germline V gene, CDR1 is GTSNPN and CDR2 is SVGIG (reference sequence). V lost 5 bases, J lost 2 bases, and 5 bases stayed unmatched. The CDR3 loop is CAWGQGGNTEAFF. CDR3 sequence (DNA): TGTGCCTGGGGCCAGGGGGGAAACACTGAAGCTTTCTTT.

This rearrangement joins TRBV7-9 to TRBJ2-5, with TRBD2 matching 7 bases. V shed 7 bases and J 0 bases; nucleotides not matched to a gene: 5. Germline assignment: CDR1 SEHNR and CDR2 FQNEAQ (reference sequence). This CDR3 contains 14 residues. In DNA, the CDR3 is TGTGCCAGCACCACCGGGAGGTACCAAGAGACCCAGTACTTC. As protein: CASTTGRYQETQYF. The whole variable domain, filled in from reference TRBV7-9 and TRBJ2-5, reads DTGVSQNPRHKITKRGQNVTFRCDPISEHNRLYWYRQTLGQGPEFLTYFQNEAQLEKSRLLSDRFSAERPKGSFSTLEIQRTEQGDSAMYLCASTTGRYQETQYFGPGTRLLVL.

This clone was found many times. The chain uses TRBV7-6 and TRBJ2-1; 8 bases match TRBD2. The CDR3 sequence is 18 residues long. CDR1 is SGHVS, CDR2 FNYEAQ, per germline. Trimming removed 6 bases from V and 5 bases from J; junction bases left unmatched: 18. The chain's CDR3 is CASRPFAPGAGVNNEQFF. For the CDR3, the DNA is TGTGCCAGCAGGCCATTCGCGCCAGGAGCGGGGGTAAACAATGAGCAGTTCTTC. The full variable domain, with the rest looked up from reference TRBV7-6 and TRBJ2-1, is GAGVSQSPRYKVTKRGQDVALRCDPISGHVSLYWYRQALGQGPEFLTYFNYEAQQDKSGLPNDRFSAERPEGSISTLTIQRTEQRDSAMYRCASRPFAPGAGVNNEQFFGPGTRLTVL.

CDR3 bases: TGTGCCAGCAGCCCGCCGGGACAGGCATACTATGGCTACACCTTC. This codes for CASSPPGQAYYGYTF. V usage is TRBV9 and J usage is TRBJ1-2; 8 bases align to TRBD1. CDR1 SGDLS and CDR2 YYNGEE come from the germline V gene. V shed 4 bases and J 3 bases; nucleotides not matched to a gene: 8. The CDR3 sequence is 15 residues long.

The J gene is TRBJ2-7, the V gene TRBV14; the match to TRBD2 covers 7 bases. The CDR3 totals 15 residues. Germline V CDR1 and CDR2: SGHDN, FVKESK. V lost 4 bases and J lost 6; bases outside the gene matches: 12. CDR3 in amino acids: CASSLRAREGLEQYF. CDR3 nucleotide sequence: TGTGCCAGCAGCCTACGGGCGAGGGAGGGCCTCGAGCAGTACTTC.

V and J are TRBV12-5 and TRBJ1-3; D ambiguous. The CDR3 is 15 amino acids. Germline V lookup: CDR1 LGHNT, CDR2 FRNRAP. The ends were cut back, 1 base at V and 0 bases at J, with 7 bases in the middle. CDR3: CASGLGQSSGNTIYF. Written as DNA, the CDR3 is TGTGCTAGTGGTTTGGGACAAAGCTCTGGAAACACCATATATTTT.

The V gene is TRBV6-1, the J gene TRBJ1-1; 8 bases are a match to TRBD1. Trimming removed 2 bases from V and 5 bases from J; junction bases left unmatched: 10. This CDR3 has 16 amino acids. Germline lookup yields CDR1 MNHNS and CDR2 SASEGT. The CDR3 region is CASSEKAGGAGTEAFF. DNA of the CDR3: TGTGCCAGCAGTGAAAAGGCAGGGGGCGCGGGGACTGAAGCTTTCTTT.

The V call is TRBV7-3, the J call TRBJ2-2, with TRBD1 identical over 10 bases. Germline CDR1 reads SGHTA; CDR2 reads FQGTGA. Trimming at V came to 2 bases and at J to 9 bases, leaving 6 bases not matched to a gene. This CDR3 contains 15 residues. CDR3 loop: CASSLGTGENRELFF. The CDR3 region has the DNA TGTGCCAGCAGCTTAGGGACAGGGGAAAACCGGGAGCTGTTTTTT. Full variable domain (rest looked up from reference TRBV7-3 and TRBJ2-2): GAGVSQTPSNKVTEKGKYVELRCDPISGHTALYWYRQSLGQGPEFLIYFQGTGAADDSGLPNDRFFAVRPEGSVSTLKIQRTERGDSAVYLCASSLGTGENRELFFGEGSRLTVL.

The chain employs TRBV6-6 and TRBJ2-2, with 7 bases fitting TRBD2. Germline CDR1 and CDR2: MNHNY and SVGAGI (reference sequence). This CDR3 has 16 residues. Germline trimming cut 1 base from V and 3 bases from J; bases unmatched to any gene: 5. This CDR3 is CASSYWGGVDTGELFF. CDR3 DNA sequence: TGTGCCAGCAGTTACTGGGGGGGTGTGGACACCGGGGAGCTGTTTTTT.

CDR3 region: CASRGSGRESYEQYF. For the CDR3, the DNA is TGTGCCAGCAGGGGAAGCGGGAGGGAATCCTACGAGCAGTACTTC. J is TRBJ2-7 and V is TRBV28; 10 bases align to TRBD2. The germline V gene encodes CDR1 MDHEN and CDR2 SYDVKM. The CDR3 runs 15 residues. The ends lost 6 bases at V and 1 base at J; junction bases unmatched: 6.

The rearrangement joins TRBV4-1 to TRBJ2-7; no clear D. Germline V gene lookup returns CDR1 MGHRA and CDR2 YSYEKL. Trimming pared 1 base from V and 0 bases from J, leaving 7 bases between. The CDR3 is made up of 14 amino acids. CDR3 loop: CASSQARSSYEQYF. CDR3 in DNA: TGCGCCAGCAGCCAAGCCCGGAGCTCCTACGAGCAGTACTTC.

J is TRBJ1-6 and V is TRBV14; the D is unclear. The V gene lost 1 base and the J gene lost 8 bases, with 15 bases spanning the gap. Germline CDR1 SGHDN, CDR2 FVKESK. The CDR3 is 16 residues long. CDR3: CASSQGTARIDSPLHF. The CDR3 DNA reads TGTGCCAGCAGCCAAGGCACGGCCAGGATCGATTCACCCCTCCACTTT.

The chain recombines TRBV5-8 with TRBJ1-2, with a possible D match to TRBD1 (5 bases). Trimming removed 1 base at V and 3 bases at J, with 16 bases between. The germline gives CDR1 SGHTS, CDR2 YDEGEE. CDR3 length: 16 residues. The CDR3 spells CASSLLGSAGDYGYTF. Here the CDR3 DNA reads TGTGCCAGCAGCTTGCTTGGTTCAGCGGGGGACTATGGCTACACCTTC.

The V call is TRBV6-1, the J call TRBJ1-5; the match to TRBD1 covers 12 bases. After removal of 6 bases from V and 6 bases from J, the junction contained 3 bases not matched to a gene. CDR3 length: 14 residues. Looked up from germline, CDR1 is MNHNS and CDR2 is SASEGT. Here the CDR3 reads CASRGTGGGQPQHF. As DNA, the CDR3 is TGTGCCAGCAGAGGGACAGGGGGCGGTCAGCCCCAGCATTTT.

Details on this clone: Germline and junction disagree at one end, which may indicate a read error. The V call is TRBV10-3, the J call TRBJ2-7; 9 nucleotides match TRBD1. The CDR3 runs to 16 residues. Germline V lookup: CDR1 ENHRY, CDR2 SYGVKD. The CDR3 is CAISPSPGQGSHEQYF. CDR3 DNA sequence: TGTGCCATCAGTCCCTCCCCGGGACAGGGCTCCCACGAGCAGTACTTC.

This clone has a single count. This chain connects TRBV7-9 to TRBJ1-2; tentatively, D is TRBD1 (5 bases). Germline values: CDR1 SEHNR, CDR2 FQNEAQ (reference sequence). Trimming left V 1 base short and J 5 bases short, with 14 bases between. This CDR3 comprises 15 residues. CDR3 sequence (DNA): TGTGCCAGCAGCTTAGGATCCGCAGGGAGGTATGGCTACACCTTC. This codes for CASSLGSAGRYGYTF.

The chain is built from TRBV5-4 and TRBJ2-2, with TRBD2 matching 13 bases. The CDR3 spans 19 residues. V was pared by 4 bases and J by 0 bases, with 9 bases of the junction left unmatched. Germline loops: CDR1 SGHNT, CDR2 YYREEE (reference sequence). CDR3 residues: CASSPKPGLAGANTGELFF. The CDR3 nucleotides are TGTGCCAGCAGCCCTAAGCCAGGACTAGCGGGGGCGAACACCGGGGAGCTGTTTTTT. Filled out from reference TRBV5-4 and TRBJ2-2, the complete variable domain reads ETGVTQSPTHLIKTRGQQVTLRCSSQSGHNTVSWYQQALGQGPQFIFQYYREEENGRGNFPPRFSGLQFPNYSSELNVNALELDDSALYLCASSPKPGLAGANTGELFFGEGSRLTVL.

V is TRBV7-2 and J is TRBJ1-4; 9 bases are shared with TRBD1. The CDR3 is made up of 14 amino acids. CDR1 is SGHTA, CDR2 FQGNSA, per germline. Germline trimming cut 5 bases from V and 7 bases from J; bases unmatched to any gene: 5. The CDR3 DNA sequence: TGTGCCAGCAGCCCCGGGACAGGGACTGAAAAACTGTTTTTT. Its protein is CASSPGTGTEKLFF.

This chain uses TRBV15 with TRBJ2-7; D uncertain. Trimming pared 0 bases from V and 4 bases from J, leaving 7 bases between. This CDR3 has 13 amino acids. The germline CDR1 and CDR2 sequences are LNHNV and YYDKDF (reference sequence). In nucleotides, the CDR3 is TGTGCCACCAGCAGAGATCCCGTATACGAGCAGTACTTC. It codes for CATSRDPVYEQYF.

The V call is TRBV10-3, the J call TRBJ2-7; 7 bases agree with TRBD2. CDR3 length equals 15 residues. CDR1 and CDR2 (germline): ENHRY, SYGVKD. The J segment lost 9 bases and the V segment lost 6 bases, leaving 17 bases of the junction unmatched. The CDR3 nucleotides are TGTGCCATCAGGGGGGGGGACGAGAGGATGTTGAGGCAGTACTTC. This gives the protein CAIRGGDERMLRQYF.

The chain recombines TRBV4-2 with TRBJ1-6; 7 bases agree with TRBD1. Germline assignment: CDR1 LGHNA and CDR2 YNFKEQ. This CDR3 has 15 residues. Trimming at V came to 1 base and at J to 7 bases, leaving 4 bases not matched to a gene. The chain's CDR3 is CASSQVPGGNSPLHF. The CDR3 DNA reads as TGTGCCAGCAGCCAAGTTCCAGGGGGGAATTCACCCCTCCACTTT.

The genes are TRBV5-4 and TRBJ2-2, with D possibly matching TRBD2 (6 bases). This CDR3 spans 15 amino acids. V was trimmed by 0 bases and J by 4 bases, leaving 10 bases between them. Germline-derived CDR1 and CDR2 are SGHNT and YYREEE (reference sequence). Here the CDR3 DNA reads TGTGCCAGCAGCTTGGAACGGGGGTTCACCGGGGAGCTGTTTTTT. Residues: CASSLERGFTGELFF.

The chain joins TRBV5-1 to TRBJ2-1; 9 nucleotides line up with TRBD2. Germline V gives CDR1 SGHRS, CDR2 YFSETQ. This CDR3 has 16 residues. V shed 5 bases and J 0 bases; nucleotides not matched to a gene: 6. This CDR3 reads CASRKSGGSSYNEQFF. CDR3 in DNA: TGCGCCAGCAGGAAAAGCGGGGGGAGCTCCTACAATGAGCAGTTCTTC. Combining the CDR3 with reference TRBV5-1 and TRBJ2-1 gives the whole variable domain KAGVTQTPRYLIKTRGQQVTLSCSPISGHRSVSWYQQTPGQGLQFLFEYFSETQRNKGNFPGRFSGRQFSNSRSEMNVSTLELGDSALYLCASRKSGGSSYNEQFFGPGTRLTVL.

This chain links TRBV11-2 with TRBJ1-2; D perhaps matches TRBD1 (6 bases). CDR1 and CDR2 (germline): SGHAT, FQNNGV. V lost 5 bases and J 8 bases, leaving 15 bases between the germline ends. This CDR3 comprises 13 residues. The CDR3 sequence is CASSPTGSLGYTF. The CDR3 bases are TGTGCCAGCAGCCCTACAGGGTCTTTGGGCTACACCTTC.

This chain uses TRBV4-1 with TRBJ1-2; D call uncertain. Germline-derived CDR1 and CDR2 are MGHRA and YSYEKL. The CDR3 totals 14 residues. Trimming took 0 bases from V and 1 from J, leaving 6 bases between them. Here the CDR3 DNA reads TGCGCCAGCAGCCAAGATCTCGGTAACTATGGCTACACCTTC. Its translation: CASSQDLGNYGYTF.

The chain links TRBV9 to TRBJ2-5, with 12 nucleotides matching TRBD2. CDR1 is SGDLS and CDR2 is YYNGEE in the germline V gene. CDR3 size: 15 residues. V was clipped by 5 bases and J by 2 bases; unmatched bases: 4. CDR3 in DNA: TGTGCCAGCAGTCTAGCGGGGGGGGTACAAGAGACCCAGTACTTC. This translates into CASSLAGGVQETQYF.

J is TRBJ1-3 and V is TRBV7-8; the D gene is possibly TRBD1 (5 bases). The V gene lost 5 bases and the J gene lost 3 bases, with 11 bases spanning the gap. Germline V lookup: CDR1 SGHVS, CDR2 FQNEAQ. This CDR3 is built from 14 residues. The CDR3 DNA sequence: TGTGCCAGCAGCCACAGGAGAAGTGGAAACACCATATATTTT. It yields the protein CASSHRRSGNTIYF.